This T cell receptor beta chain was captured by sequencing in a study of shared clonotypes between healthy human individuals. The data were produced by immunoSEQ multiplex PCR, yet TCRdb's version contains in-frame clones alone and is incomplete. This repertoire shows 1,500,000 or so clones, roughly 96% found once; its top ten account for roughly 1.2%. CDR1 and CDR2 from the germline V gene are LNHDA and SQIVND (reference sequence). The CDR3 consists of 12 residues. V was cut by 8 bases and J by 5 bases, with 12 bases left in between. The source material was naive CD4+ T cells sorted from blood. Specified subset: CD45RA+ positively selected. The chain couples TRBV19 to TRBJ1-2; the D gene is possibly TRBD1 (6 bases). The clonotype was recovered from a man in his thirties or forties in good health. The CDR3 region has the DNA TGTGCCAGTGGCCAGGGGTGGTATGGCTACACCTTC. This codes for CASGQGWYGYTF.